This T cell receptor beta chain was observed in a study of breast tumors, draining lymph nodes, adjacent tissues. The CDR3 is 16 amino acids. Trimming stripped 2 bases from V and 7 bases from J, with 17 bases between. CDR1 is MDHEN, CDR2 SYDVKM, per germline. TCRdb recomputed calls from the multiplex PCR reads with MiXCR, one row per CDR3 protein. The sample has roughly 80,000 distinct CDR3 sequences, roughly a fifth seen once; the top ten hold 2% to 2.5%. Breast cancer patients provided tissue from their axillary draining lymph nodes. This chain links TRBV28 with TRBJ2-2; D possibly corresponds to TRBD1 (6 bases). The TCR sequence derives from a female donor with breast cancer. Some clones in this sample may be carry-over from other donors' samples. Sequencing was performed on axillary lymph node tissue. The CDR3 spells CASSLISRGMGGELFF. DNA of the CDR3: TGTGCCAGCAGTTTAATTAGCAGGGGCATGGGCGGGGAGCTGTTTTTT.